This passage covers 10 T cell receptor beta chains from one sample sequenced in a study of blood T cell repertoires in COVID-19. Some clones are missing from TCRdb's copy, which holds only in-frame ones; the method was immunoSEQ multiplex PCR. This sample carries thousands of clones, 91% of them seen once, and the ten largest clones take around 4.2%. Sample: peripheral blood. All receptors derive from a woman in her forties or fifties with active COVID-19.

The CDR3 protein is CASSVFPGTGGANPLNEQFF. The CDR3 DNA reads as TGTGCCAGCAGCGTCTTTCCTGGGACAGGGGGCGCAAACCCCCTCAATGAGCAGTTCTTC. This rearrangement joins TRBV9 to TRBJ2-1, with 12 bases fitting TRBD1. The CDR3 has 20 amino acids. CDR1 is SGDLS and CDR2 is YYNGEE in the germline V gene. V lost 2 bases and J lost 6; bases outside the gene matches: 18.

The chain is built from TRBV5-1 and TRBJ2-7; possibly TRBD1 for D (6 bases). The CDR3 sequence is 13 residues long. Germline values: CDR1 SGHRS, CDR2 YFSETQ. Trimming shortened V by 2 bases and J by 4 bases, and 10 bases separated the two germline ends. The CDR3 protein is CASSFPGAYEQYF. CDR3 nucleotide sequence: TGCGCCAGCAGCTTCCCAGGGGCATACGAGCAGTACTTC.

This chain links TRBV9 with TRBJ1-2; the D is unclear. Germline CDR1 SGDLS, CDR2 YYNGEE. The CDR3 consists of 14 residues. V was cut by 3 bases and J by 4 bases, with 13 bases left in between. The CDR3 is CASSAASGSYGYTF. In DNA, the CDR3 is TGTGCCAGCAGCGCCGCCTCGGGTAGCTATGGCTACACCTTC.

This chain uses TRBV14 with TRBJ2-2; TRBD2 matches 9 bases. The CDR3 is 16 residues long. Germline CDR1 and CDR2: SGHDN and FVKESK. V gave up 2 bases and J gave up 4 bases; unmatched junction bases: 5. CDR3 amino acids: CASSQLRAGGTGELFF. CDR3 nucleotide sequence: TGTGCCAGCAGCCAACTCCGAGCGGGAGGCACCGGGGAGCTGTTTTTT.

The rearrangement uses TRBV19 and TRBJ1-5, with D maybe TRBD1 (5 bases). This CDR3 comprises 16 residues. Trimming left V 10 bases short and J 2 bases short, with 21 bases between. Germline values: CDR1 LNHDA, CDR2 SQIVND (reference sequence). The CDR3 here is CATATTGGTRNQPQHF. DNA for the CDR3: TGTGCCACCGCCACCACGGGGGGGACCCGCAATCAGCCCCAGCATTTT. Drawing the rest from reference TRBV19 and TRBJ1-5, the complete variable domain is DGGITQSPKYLFRKEGQNVTLSCEQNLNHDAMYWYRQDPGQGLRLIYYSQIVNDFQKGDIAEGYSVSREKKESFPLTVTSAQKNPTAFYLCATATTGGTRNQPQHFGDGTRLSIL.

The chain couples TRBV5-1 to TRBJ2-1, with 11 bases lining up with TRBD2. This CDR3 spans 16 amino acids. Germline trimming cut 4 bases from V and 5 bases from J; bases unmatched to any gene: 8. Looked up from germline, CDR1 is SGHRS and CDR2 is YFSETQ. The CDR3 is CASSEDTSGGNNEQFF. The CDR3 coding sequence is TGCGCCAGCAGCGAAGACACTAGCGGGGGAAACAATGAGCAGTTCTTC.

V usage is TRBV30 and J usage is TRBJ1-4, with 8 nucleotides matching TRBD1. With V trimmed by 1 base and J by 5 bases, 3 bases remained unmatched. The CDR3 covers 14 residues. Looked up from germline, CDR1 is GTSNPN and CDR2 is SVGIG (reference sequence). Here the CDR3 reads CAWSGGTGNEKLFF. Written as DNA, the CDR3 is TGTGCCTGGAGTGGAGGGACAGGAAATGAAAAACTGTTTTTT.

V and J are TRBV5-6 and TRBJ1-2; 7 nucleotides line up with TRBD1. V shed 0 bases, J shed 7 bases, and the junction held 9 bases outside the gene matches. CDR1 SGHDT and CDR2 YYEEEE come from the germline V gene. The CDR3 covers 15 residues. As DNA, the CDR3 is TGTGCCAGCAGCTTGGCCCTGACCGGGACAGCTGGCTACACCTTC. Amino acids: CASSLALTGTAGYTF. Full variable domain (missing parts from reference TRBV5-6 and TRBJ1-2): DAGVTQSPTHLIKTRGQQVTLRCSPKSGHDTVSWYQQALGQGPQFIFQYYEEEERQRGNFPDRFSGHQFPNYSSELNVNALLLGDSALYLCASSLALTGTAGYTFGSGTRLTVV.

This sequence joins TRBV2 and TRBJ1-2; D ambiguous. The V gene's germline CDR1 is SNHLY and CDR2 FYNNEI. Trimming left V 10 bases short and J 8 bases short, with 20 bases between. The CDR3 spans 13 residues. In DNA form, the CDR3 reads TGTGCCACCGTAACCGAGGCCGTCCGGGGCTACACCTTC. Its protein is CATVTEAVRGYTF.

The chain is built from TRBV2 and TRBJ1-1, with 9 positions matching TRBD1. J was trimmed by 11 bases and V by 2 bases; bases with no gene match: 6. Germline V lookup: CDR1 SNHLY, CDR2 FYNNEI. The CDR3 contains 13 residues. The CDR3 is CASSELGTGWAFF. The CDR3 DNA sequence: TGTGCCAGCAGTGAACTAGGGACAGGGTGGGCTTTCTTT.